Detailed here is one TCR beta chain. The antigen is undetermined. The sample belongs to a study of monozygotic twins with inflammatory bowel disease. Regarding the study as a whole: Possibly because of limited power, concordant and discordant twins showed no difference in repertoire similarity. IBD patients shared fewer clonotypes with other individuals than healthy twins, especially patients with disease activity signs.

The RNA usage for each TCR library was around 3.5 ug of total RNA. Researchers used template switching to add UMIs featuring a 6-nucleotide sample barcode. Reprocessing the 5' RACE reads, TCRdb reports a single entry for every CDR3 protein and omits DNA. This listing includes over 90,000 distinct CDR3 sequences. Looked up from germline, CDR1 is SGHRS and CDR2 is YFSETQ. The CDR3 runs 17 residues. Source material: blood. The J gene is TRBJ2-7, the V gene TRBV5-1; TCRdb outputs TRBD2, but without DNA this stays unchecked. The TCR originated in a human donor with ulcerative colitis or Crohn's disease, or a healthy co-twin of an affected twin (not recorded which). Here the CDR3 reads CASSLRVGSAMRYEQYF. Together with reference TRBV5-1 and TRBJ2-7, the CDR3 gives the full variable domain: KAGVTQTPRYLIKTRGQQVTLSCSPISGHRSVSWYQQTPGQGLQFLFEYFSETQRNKGNFPGRFSGRQFSNSRSEMNVSTLELGDSALYLCASSLRVGSAMRYEQYFGPGTRLTVT.